Presented here are 15 T cell receptor beta chains from one specimen sequenced in a study of blood T cell repertoires in COVID-19. The table came from immunoSEQ multiplex PCR; TCRdb's copy has only in-frame clones and leaves some out. The data contain 110,000 to 150,000 clones, nearly 85% of them singletons. Sequenced sample: peripheral blood. These receptors all come from a human donor in a cohort sampled during active COVID-19.

The J gene is TRBJ1-2, the V gene TRBV6-6; TRBD1 agrees at 9 bases. Germline CDR1 is MNHNY and CDR2 is SVGAGI (reference sequence). After removal of 5 bases from V and 2 bases from J, the junction contained 3 bases not matched to a gene. This CDR3 is 14 amino acids long. CDR3 bases: TGTGCCAGCAGTCCACAGGGGGCGAACTATGGCTACACCTTC. The encoded protein is CASSPQGANYGYTF.

The J gene is TRBJ2-1, the V gene TRBV7-2, with 7 bases matching TRBD1. This CDR3 region has 17 residues. J gave up 4 bases and V 4 bases, and 13 bases lay outside the gene matches. Germline loops: CDR1 SGHTA, CDR2 FQGNSA. CDR3 in DNA: TGTGCCAGCAGCTCATCAGGGGGAAGCGGACCATACAATGAGCAGTTCTTC. The encoded protein is CASSSSGGSGPYNEQFF.

This sequence joins TRBV5-1 and TRBJ1-4, with 7 bases matching TRBD1. The CDR3 is 15 residues long. V trimming: 0 bases; J trimming: 6 bases; junction bases outside the gene matches: 5. CDR1 and CDR2 (germline): SGHRS, YFSETQ. The CDR3 nucleotides are TGCGCCAGCAGCTTGGCACCAGGGGGAGATGAAAAACTGTTTTTT. Protein sequence: CASSLAPGGDEKLFF.

The rearrangement links TRBV5-1 to TRBJ2-7; 9 nucleotides match TRBD1. V shed 0 bases and J 3 bases; nucleotides not matched to a gene: 1. The CDR3 is 14 residues long. Germline CDR1 and CDR2: SGHRS and YFSETQ. The CDR3 sequence: CASSLEDRGYEQYV. Here the CDR3 DNA reads TGCGCCAGCAGCTTGGAGGACAGGGGCTACGAGCAGTACGTC.

This clone was seen a single time. The chain is built from TRBV10-3 and TRBJ2-2; D possibly corresponds to TRBD2 (6 bases). The CDR3 has 14 residues. Per the germline V gene, CDR1 is ENHRY and CDR2 is SYGVKD. V lost 9 bases and J 2 bases, leaving 13 bases between the germline ends. The CDR3 coding sequence is TGTGCCATACGTTCGGGGGAAAACACCGGGGAGCTGTTTTTT. Translated: CAIRSGENTGELFF.

The chain employs TRBV7-6 and TRBJ2-2, with 9 positions matching TRBD1. In germline, CDR1 is SGHVS, CDR2 FNYEAQ. After removal of 5 bases from V and 1 base from J, the junction contained 5 bases not matched to a gene. The CDR3 has 16 amino acids. CDR3 residues: CASSVGTGWNTGELFF. As DNA, the CDR3 is TGTGCCAGCAGCGTCGGGACAGGGTGGAACACCGGGGAGCTGTTTTTT.

This clone was seen a few times. The gene calls are TRBV29-1 and TRBJ1-2, with 11 bases matching TRBD1. From germline, CDR1 is SQVTM and CDR2 ANQGSEA. With V trimmed by 6 bases and J by 4 bases, 7 bases remained unmatched. CDR3 length: 14 amino acids. The CDR3 loop is CSVGDRGIGYGYTF. CDR3 DNA: TGCAGCGTGGGGGACAGGGGGATCGGCTATGGCTACACCTTC.

The chain joins TRBV11-3 to TRBJ2-3, with D perhaps matching TRBD2 (5 bases). The germline V gene has CDR1 SGHNT and CDR2 YENEEA. V lost 4 bases, J lost 6 bases, and 17 bases lay in between. This CDR3 has 15 residues. The CDR3 protein is CASSSYSDLRDTQYF. For the CDR3, the DNA is TGTGCCAGCAGCTCCTATTCGGACTTAAGGGATACGCAGTATTTT.

The chain is built from TRBV5-1 and TRBJ2-7; D uncertain. The CDR3 extends over 12 amino acids. Deletions cut 4 bases from V and 5 bases from J, with 10 bases between. Germline-derived CDR1 and CDR2 are SGHRS and YFSETQ. The CDR3 region is CASSTHTDEQYF. The CDR3 nucleotides read TGCGCCAGCAGCACCCATACTGACGAGCAGTACTTC.

The chain has TRBV19 and TRBJ2-5, with a weak D call TRBD2 (5 bases). The CDR3 is 16 amino acids. V lost 4 bases to trimming and J lost 5 bases, with 20 bases between them. Germline V gene sequence: CDR1 LNHDA, CDR2 SQIVND (reference sequence). CDR3 region: CASSTATRTARETQYF. The DNA of the CDR3 is TGTGCCAGTAGTACCGCGACCAGGACTGCACGGGAGACCCAGTACTTC.

The rearrangement joins TRBV10-3 to TRBJ2-1, with TRBD1 identical over 10 bases. Trimming at V came to 7 bases and at J to 9 bases, leaving 12 bases not matched to a gene. The CDR3 sequence is 15 residues long. Germline CDR1 and CDR2: ENHRY and SYGVKD. CDR3 DNA sequence: TGTGCCATCATTCGCCGGGACAGGGGCCACAGTGAGCAGTTCTTC. Its protein is CAIIRRDRGHSEQFF.

The J gene is TRBJ1-5, the V gene TRBV7-2; D call uncertain. The germline CDR1 and CDR2 sequences are SGHTA and FQGNSA. The CDR3 has 14 amino acids. V gave up 1 base and J gave up 3 bases, with 7 bases separating them. This CDR3 reads CASSLGRNNQPQHF. CDR3 bases: TGTGCCAGCAGCTTAGGCAGGAACAATCAGCCCCAGCATTTT.

This chain joins TRBV19 and TRBJ1-6, with a tentative D call TRBD1 (6 bases). V gave up 4 bases and J gave up 6 bases, with 13 bases separating them. Germline V CDR1 and CDR2: LNHDA, SQIVND (reference sequence). The CDR3 totals 15 residues. DNA for the CDR3: TGTGCCAGTAGTACATACACCAGGGGTAATTCACCCCTCCACTTT. Protein sequence: CASSTYTRGNSPLHF.

This rearrangement joins TRBV18 to TRBJ1-1; D is uncertain. This CDR3 is built from 14 residues. V was trimmed by 3 bases and J by 3 bases, leaving 11 bases between them. Germline CDR1 KGHSH, CDR2 LQKENI. The CDR3 DNA follows: TGTGCCAGCTCACCTAATGGGCAAGACACTGAAGCTTTCTTT. As protein: CASSPNGQDTEAFF.

The genes are TRBV11-3 and TRBJ2-1; 9 bases line up with TRBD2. This CDR3 region has 15 residues. The V gene's germline CDR1 is SGHNT and CDR2 YENEEA. Trimming removed 5 bases from V and 7 bases from J; junction bases left unmatched: 9. DNA for the CDR3: TGTGCCAGCAGCGTCGGGACTAGCTTCGAGAATGAGCAGTTCTTC. This encodes CASSVGTSFENEQFF.